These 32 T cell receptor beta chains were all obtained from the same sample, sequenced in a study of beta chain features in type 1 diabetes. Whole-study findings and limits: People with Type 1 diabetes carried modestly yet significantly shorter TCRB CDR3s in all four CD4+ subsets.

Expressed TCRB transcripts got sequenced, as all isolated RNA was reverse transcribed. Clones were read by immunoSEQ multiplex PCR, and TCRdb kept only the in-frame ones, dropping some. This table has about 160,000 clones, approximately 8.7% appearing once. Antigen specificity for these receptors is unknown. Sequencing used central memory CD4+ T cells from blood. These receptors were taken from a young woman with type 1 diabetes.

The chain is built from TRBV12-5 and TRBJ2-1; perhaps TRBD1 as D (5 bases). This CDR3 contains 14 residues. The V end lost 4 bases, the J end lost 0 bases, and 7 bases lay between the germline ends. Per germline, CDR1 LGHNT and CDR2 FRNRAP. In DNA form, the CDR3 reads TGTGCTAGTGGTTGGGGCAGCTCCTACAATGAGCAGTTCTTC. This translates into CASGWGSSYNEQFF.

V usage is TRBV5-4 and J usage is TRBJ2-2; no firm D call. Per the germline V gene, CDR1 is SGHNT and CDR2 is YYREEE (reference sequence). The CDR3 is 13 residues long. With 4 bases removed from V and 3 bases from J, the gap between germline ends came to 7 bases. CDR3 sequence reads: CASSRIDTGELFF. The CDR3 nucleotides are TGTGCCAGCAGCCGTATTGACACCGGGGAGCTGTTTTTT.

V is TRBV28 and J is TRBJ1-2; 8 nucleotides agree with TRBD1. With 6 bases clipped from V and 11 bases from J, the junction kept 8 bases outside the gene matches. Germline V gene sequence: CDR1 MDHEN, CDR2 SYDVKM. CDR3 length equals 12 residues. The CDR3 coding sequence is TGTGCCAGCAGCCAAGCGGACAGGGTGTACACCTTC. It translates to CASSQADRVYTF.

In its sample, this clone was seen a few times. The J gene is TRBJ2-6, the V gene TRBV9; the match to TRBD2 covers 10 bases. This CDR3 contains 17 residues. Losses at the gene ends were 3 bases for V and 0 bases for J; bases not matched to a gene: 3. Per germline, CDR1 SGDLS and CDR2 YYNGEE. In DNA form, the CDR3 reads TGTGCCAGCAGCGGACTAGCGGGCAGCTCTGGGGCCAACGTCCTGACTTTC. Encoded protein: CASSGLAGSSGANVLTF.

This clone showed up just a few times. This chain's CDR3 is CASSVDREETQYF. The CDR3 DNA reads as TGTGCCAGCAGTGTCGACAGGGAAGAGACCCAGTACTTC. The gene calls are TRBV6-1 and TRBJ2-5; 7 nucleotides agree with TRBD1. This CDR3 has 13 amino acids. The germline CDR1 and CDR2 sequences are MNHNS and SASEGT. V gave up 4 bases and J gave up 3 bases; unmatched junction bases: 2.

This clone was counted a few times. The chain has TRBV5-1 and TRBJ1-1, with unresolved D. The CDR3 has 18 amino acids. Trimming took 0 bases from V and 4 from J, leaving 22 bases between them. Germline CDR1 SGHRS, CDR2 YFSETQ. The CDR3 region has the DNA TGCGCCAGCAGCTTGGGGTTAGTGGCAGGAACGTTGAGCACTGAAGCTTTCTTT. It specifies CASSLGLVAGTLSTEAFF.

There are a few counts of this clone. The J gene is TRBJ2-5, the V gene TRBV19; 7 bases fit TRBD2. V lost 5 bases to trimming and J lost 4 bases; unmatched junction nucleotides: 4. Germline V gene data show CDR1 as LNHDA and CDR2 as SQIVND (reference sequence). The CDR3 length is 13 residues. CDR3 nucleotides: TGTGCCAGTAGTGCGGGAGAGGTAGAGACCCAGTACTTC. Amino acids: CASSAGEVETQYF.

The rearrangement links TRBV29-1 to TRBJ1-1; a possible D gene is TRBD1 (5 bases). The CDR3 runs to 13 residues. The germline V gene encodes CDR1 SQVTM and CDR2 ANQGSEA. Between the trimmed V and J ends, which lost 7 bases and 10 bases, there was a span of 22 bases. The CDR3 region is CSAPSQGAGRAFF. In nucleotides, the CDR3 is TGCAGCGCCCCGTCCCAGGGTGCGGGGAGAGCTTTCTTT. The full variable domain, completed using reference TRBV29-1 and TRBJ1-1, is SAVISQKPSRDICQRGTSLTIQCQVDSQVTMMFWYRQQPGQSLTLIATANQGSEATYESGFVIDKFPISRPNLTFSTLTVSNMSPEDSSIYLCSAPSQGAGRAFFGQGTRLTVV.

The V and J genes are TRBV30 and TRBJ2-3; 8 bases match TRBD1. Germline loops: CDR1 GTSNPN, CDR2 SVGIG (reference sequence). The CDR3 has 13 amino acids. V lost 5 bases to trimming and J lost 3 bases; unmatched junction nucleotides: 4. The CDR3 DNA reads TGTGCCTGGGGACAGGGAGTAACAGATACGCAGTATTTT. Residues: CAWGQGVTDTQYF.

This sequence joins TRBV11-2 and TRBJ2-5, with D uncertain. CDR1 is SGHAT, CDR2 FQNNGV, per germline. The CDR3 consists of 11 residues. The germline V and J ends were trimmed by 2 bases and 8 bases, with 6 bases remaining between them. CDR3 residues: CASSLYGTQYF. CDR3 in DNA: TGTGCCAGCAGCTTATACGGTACCCAGTACTTC.

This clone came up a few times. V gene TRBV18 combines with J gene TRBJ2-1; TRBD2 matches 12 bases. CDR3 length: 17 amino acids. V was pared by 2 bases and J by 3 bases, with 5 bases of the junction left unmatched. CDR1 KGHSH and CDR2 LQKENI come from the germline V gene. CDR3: CASSPTTSGSLYNEQFF. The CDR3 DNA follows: TGTGCCAGCTCACCAACGACTAGCGGGAGTCTCTACAATGAGCAGTTCTTC.

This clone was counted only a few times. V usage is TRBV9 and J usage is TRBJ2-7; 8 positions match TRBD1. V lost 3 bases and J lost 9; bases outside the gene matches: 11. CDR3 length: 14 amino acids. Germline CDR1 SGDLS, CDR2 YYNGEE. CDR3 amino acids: CASSDRDRPVRQYF. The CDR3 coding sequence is TGTGCCAGCAGCGACCGGGACAGGCCCGTTCGGCAGTACTTC.

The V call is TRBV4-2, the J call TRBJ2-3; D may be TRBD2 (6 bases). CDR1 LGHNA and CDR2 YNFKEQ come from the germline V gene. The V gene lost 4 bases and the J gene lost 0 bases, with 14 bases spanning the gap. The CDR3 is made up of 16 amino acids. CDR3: CASSPRFRGSTDTQYF. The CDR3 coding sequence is TGTGCCAGCAGCCCCAGATTTCGGGGGAGCACAGATACGCAGTATTTT.

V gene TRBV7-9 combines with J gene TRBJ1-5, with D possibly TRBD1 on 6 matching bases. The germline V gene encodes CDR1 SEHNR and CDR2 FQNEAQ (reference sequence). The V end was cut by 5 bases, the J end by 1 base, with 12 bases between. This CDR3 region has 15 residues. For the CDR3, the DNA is TGTGCCAGCAGCAACAGGGACGGGAGCAATCAGCCCCAGCATTTT. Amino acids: CASSNRDGSNQPQHF.

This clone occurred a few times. Written as DNA, the CDR3 is TGTGCCAGCACAAAGCGAGATAATAGCAATCAGCCCCAGCATTTT. It yields the protein CASTKRDNSNQPQHF. The V gene is TRBV2, the J gene TRBJ1-5; D gene unclear. CDR1 is SNHLY and CDR2 is FYNNEI in the germline V gene. The V end was cut by 7 bases, the J end by 0 bases, with 13 bases between. The CDR3 runs to 15 residues.

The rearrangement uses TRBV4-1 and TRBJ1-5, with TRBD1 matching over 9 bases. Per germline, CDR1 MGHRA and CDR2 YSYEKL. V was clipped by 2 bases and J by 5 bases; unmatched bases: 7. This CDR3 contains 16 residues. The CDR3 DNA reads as TGCGCCAGCAGCCAACGAATGGGACAGGGCGATCAGCCCCAGCATTTT. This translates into CASSQRMGQGDQPQHF.

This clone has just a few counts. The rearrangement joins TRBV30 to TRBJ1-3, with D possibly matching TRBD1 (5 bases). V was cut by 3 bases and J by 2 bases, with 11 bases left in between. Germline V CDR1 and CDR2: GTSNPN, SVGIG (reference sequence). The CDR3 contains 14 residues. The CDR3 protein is CAWSYGGTGNTIYF. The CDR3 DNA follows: TGTGCCTGGAGCTATGGGGGGACTGGAAACACCATATATTTT.

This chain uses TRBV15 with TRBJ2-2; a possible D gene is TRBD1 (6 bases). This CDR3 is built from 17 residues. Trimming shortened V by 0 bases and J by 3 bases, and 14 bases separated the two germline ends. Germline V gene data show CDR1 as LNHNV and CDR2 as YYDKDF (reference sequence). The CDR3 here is CATSRDPVDSYTGELFF. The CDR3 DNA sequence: TGTGCCACCAGCAGAGACCCAGTGGACAGTTACACCGGGGAGCTGTTTTTT.

The CDR3 here is CASGQGMHGYTF. The CDR3 DNA reads as TGTGCCAGCGGACAGGGGATGCATGGCTACACCTTC. This chain uses TRBV2 with TRBJ1-2; 9 bases are shared with TRBD1. V was pared by 8 bases and J by 6 bases, with 4 bases of the junction left unmatched. From germline, CDR1 is SNHLY and CDR2 FYNNEI. This CDR3 has 12 amino acids.

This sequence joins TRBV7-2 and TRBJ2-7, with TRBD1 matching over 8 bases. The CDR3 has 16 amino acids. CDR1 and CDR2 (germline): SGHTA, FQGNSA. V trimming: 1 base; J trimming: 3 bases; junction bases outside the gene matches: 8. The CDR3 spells CASSLGPGTGLYEQYF. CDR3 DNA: TGTGCCAGCAGCTTAGGTCCTGGGACAGGTCTCTACGAGCAGTACTTC. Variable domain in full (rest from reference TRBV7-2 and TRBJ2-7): GAGVSQSPSNKVTEKGKDVELRCDPISGHTALYWYRQSLGQGLEFLIYFQGNSAPDKSGLPSDRFSAERTGGSVSTLTIQRTQQEDSAVYLCASSLGPGTGLYEQYFGPGTRLTVT.

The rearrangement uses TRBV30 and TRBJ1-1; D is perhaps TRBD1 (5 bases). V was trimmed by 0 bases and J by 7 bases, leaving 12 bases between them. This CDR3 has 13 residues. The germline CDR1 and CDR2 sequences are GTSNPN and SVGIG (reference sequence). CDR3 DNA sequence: TGTGCCTGGAGTGTACCGGGGGGGGTTGAAGCTTTCTTT. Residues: CAWSVPGGVEAFF.

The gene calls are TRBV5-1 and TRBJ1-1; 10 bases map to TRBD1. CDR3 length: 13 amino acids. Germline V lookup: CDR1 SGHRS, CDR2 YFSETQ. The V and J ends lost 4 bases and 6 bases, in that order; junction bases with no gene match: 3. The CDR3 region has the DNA TGCGCCAGCAGCGGGACAGGGGTCGCTGAAGCTTTCTTT. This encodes CASSGTGVAEAFF.

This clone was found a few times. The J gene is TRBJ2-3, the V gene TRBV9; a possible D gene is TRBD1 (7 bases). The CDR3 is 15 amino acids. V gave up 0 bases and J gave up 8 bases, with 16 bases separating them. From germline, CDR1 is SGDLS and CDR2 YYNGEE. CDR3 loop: CASSVVGEQGGTQYF. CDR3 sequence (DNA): TGTGCCAGCAGCGTAGTGGGGGAGCAGGGGGGTACGCAGTATTTT.

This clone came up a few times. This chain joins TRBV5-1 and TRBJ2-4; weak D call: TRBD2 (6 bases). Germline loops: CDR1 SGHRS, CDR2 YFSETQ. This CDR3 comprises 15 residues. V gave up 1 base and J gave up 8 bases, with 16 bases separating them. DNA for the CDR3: TGCGCCAGCAGCTTGAGTTTTAGCGGAGGTGACATTCAGTACTTC. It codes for CASSLSFSGGDIQYF.

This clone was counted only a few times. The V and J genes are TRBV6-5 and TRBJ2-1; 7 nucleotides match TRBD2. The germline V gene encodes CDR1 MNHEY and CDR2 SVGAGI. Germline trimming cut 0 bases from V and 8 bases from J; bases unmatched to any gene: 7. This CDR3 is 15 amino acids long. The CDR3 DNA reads TGTGCCAGCAGTTACTCTGGGAGGGCGGGGGATGAGCAGTTCTTC. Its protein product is CASSYSGRAGDEQFF.

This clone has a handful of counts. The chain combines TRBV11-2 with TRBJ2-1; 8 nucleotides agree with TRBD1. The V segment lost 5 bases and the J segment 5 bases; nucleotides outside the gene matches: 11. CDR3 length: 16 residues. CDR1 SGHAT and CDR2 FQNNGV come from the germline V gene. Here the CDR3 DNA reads TGTGCCAGCAGCGCGTTCCGGACAGGGCGCGACAATGAGCAGTTCTTC. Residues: CASSAFRTGRDNEQFF. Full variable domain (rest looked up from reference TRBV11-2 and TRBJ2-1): EAGVAQSPRYKIIEKRQSVAFWCNPISGHATLYWYQQILGQGPKLLIQFQNNGVVDDSQLPKDRFSAERLKGVDSTLKIQPAKLEDSAVYLCASSAFRTGRDNEQFFGPGTRLTVL.

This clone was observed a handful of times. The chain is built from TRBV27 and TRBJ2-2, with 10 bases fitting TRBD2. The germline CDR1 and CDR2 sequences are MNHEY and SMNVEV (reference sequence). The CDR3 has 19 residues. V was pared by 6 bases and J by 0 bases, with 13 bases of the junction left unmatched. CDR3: CASRQRGVAGGPNTGELFF. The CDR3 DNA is TGTGCCAGCAGGCAGCGAGGGGTAGCGGGAGGTCCGAACACCGGGGAGCTGTTTTTT.

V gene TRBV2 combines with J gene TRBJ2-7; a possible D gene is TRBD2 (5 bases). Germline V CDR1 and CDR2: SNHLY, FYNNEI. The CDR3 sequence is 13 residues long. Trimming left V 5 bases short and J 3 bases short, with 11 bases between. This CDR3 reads CASSKSEGYEQYF. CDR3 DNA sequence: TGTGCCAGCAGTAAAAGCGAGGGCTACGAGCAGTACTTC.

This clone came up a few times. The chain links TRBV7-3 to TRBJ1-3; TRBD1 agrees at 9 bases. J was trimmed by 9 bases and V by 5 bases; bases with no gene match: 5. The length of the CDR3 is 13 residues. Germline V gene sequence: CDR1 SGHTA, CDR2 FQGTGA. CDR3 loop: CASSLGQGTTIYF. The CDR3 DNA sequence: TGTGCCAGCAGCCTGGGACAGGGTACCACCATATATTTT.

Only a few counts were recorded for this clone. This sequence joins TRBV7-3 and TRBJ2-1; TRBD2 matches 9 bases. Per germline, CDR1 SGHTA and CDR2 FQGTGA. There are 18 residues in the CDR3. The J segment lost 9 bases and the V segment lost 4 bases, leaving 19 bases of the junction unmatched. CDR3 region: CASSSTWDSGSGGGEQFF. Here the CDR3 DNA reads TGTGCCAGCAGCTCTACCTGGGATAGCGGGAGTGGAGGTGGTGAGCAGTTCTTC.

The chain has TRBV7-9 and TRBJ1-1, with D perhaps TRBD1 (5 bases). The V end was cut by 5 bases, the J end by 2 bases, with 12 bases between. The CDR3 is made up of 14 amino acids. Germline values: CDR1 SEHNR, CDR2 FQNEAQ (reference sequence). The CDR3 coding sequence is TGTGCCAGCAGCCCTCGACAGAGCAACACTGAAGCTTTCTTT. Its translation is CASSPRQSNTEAFF. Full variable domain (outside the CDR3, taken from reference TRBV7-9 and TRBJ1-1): DTGVSQNPRHKITKRGQNVTFRCDPISEHNRLYWYRQTLGQGPEFLTYFQNEAQLEKSRLLSDRFSAERPKGSFSTLEIQRTEQGDSAMYLCASSPRQSNTEAFFGQGTRLTVV.

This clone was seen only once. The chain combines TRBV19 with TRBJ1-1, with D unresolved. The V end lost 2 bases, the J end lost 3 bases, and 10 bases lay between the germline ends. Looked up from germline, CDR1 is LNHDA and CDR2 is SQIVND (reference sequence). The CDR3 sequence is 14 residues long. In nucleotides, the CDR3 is TGTGCCAGTAGTATACCATGGACTGACACTGAAGCTTTCTTT. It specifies CASSIPWTDTEAFF.